Below, 20 T cell receptor beta chains from the same sample are listed, as sequenced in a study of cytomegalovirus exposure and HLA in healthy donors (dated by TCRdb to between 2016 and 2019). Libraries came from the immunoSEQ multiplex PCR assay. The source is immuneACCESS, and TCRdb retained only in-frame sequences with V and J called. Part of the clones is not carried over; for the studies checked, unresolved V genes explain less than half of this, and the remainder is unexplained. The sample table holds 250,000 or so clones, of which around nine tenths were seen once. Together, the top ten hold about 3% of the sample. Material for sequencing was PBMCs. The receptors were gathered from a young man in good health and CMV-seronegative.

The V gene is TRBV5-5, the J gene TRBJ1-2; 10 nucleotides agree with TRBD1. The CDR3 contains 16 residues. The germline V gene has CDR1 SGHKS and CDR2 YYEKEE (reference sequence). Trimming took 6 bases from V and 1 from J; bases not matched to a gene: 9. CDR3 loop: CASTLAGTGVNYGYTF. The CDR3 nucleotides are TGTGCCAGCACCTTAGCCGGGACAGGGGTTAACTATGGCTACACCTTC.

The chain is built from TRBV27 and TRBJ2-7, with 7 bases identical to TRBD2. The V and J ends lost 8 bases and 5 bases, in that order; junction bases with no gene match: 9. CDR1 is MNHEY and CDR2 is SMNVEV in the germline V gene (reference sequence). The CDR3 extends over 13 amino acids. In nucleotides, the CDR3 is TGTGCCAGCCGGGGGGAAGGAGGAAACGAGCAGTACTTC. This gives the protein CASRGEGGNEQYF.

This clone was recorded only once. The chain links TRBV28 to TRBJ1-1, with a tentative D call TRBD1 (5 bases). Trimming took 8 bases from V and 1 from J, leaving 14 bases between them. The CDR3 is 14 amino acids. Germline V lookup: CDR1 MDHEN, CDR2 SYDVKM. CDR3 nucleotides: TGTGCCAGCGGTTCGGACACAAAGAACACTGAAGCTTTCTTT. Protein product: CASGSDTKNTEAFF.

This sequence joins TRBV5-6 and TRBJ1-4; D may be TRBD1 (6 bases). Germline CDR1 SGHDT, CDR2 YYEEEE. V was pared by 5 bases and J by 8 bases, with 13 bases between. The CDR3 length is 13 residues. The CDR3 reads CASSRGTVEKLFF. The CDR3 region has the DNA TGTGCCAGCAGTAGGGGGACCGTAGAAAAACTGTTTTTT.

V usage is TRBV29-1 and J usage is TRBJ2-7; 7 positions agree with TRBD1. Germline CDR1 and CDR2: SQVTM and ANQGSEA. This CDR3 region has 12 residues. V shed 8 bases, J shed 4 bases, and the junction held 8 bases outside the gene matches. The CDR3 sequence: CSIRDSWYEQYF. The CDR3 DNA reads TGCAGCATCCGGGACAGCTGGTACGAGCAGTACTTC.

The chain has TRBV30 and TRBJ2-7; D possibly corresponds to TRBD1 (7 bases). This CDR3 spans 12 amino acids. Between the trimmed V and J ends, which lost 4 bases and 7 bases, there was a span of 14 bases. CDR1 and CDR2 from the germline V gene are GTSNPN and SVGIG (reference sequence). CDR3 nucleotides: TGTGCCTGGAATGACAGGGCGGGGGAGCAGTACTTC. Translated: CAWNDRAGEQYF.

The chain recombines TRBV4-1 with TRBJ1-5, with D unresolved. Per the germline V gene, CDR1 is MGHRA and CDR2 is YSYEKL. Trimming removed 1 base from V and 0 bases from J, with 7 bases in between. CDR3 length: 15 residues. CDR3 sequence reads: CASSQGHNSNQPQHF. The DNA for the CDR3 is TGCGCCAGCAGCCAAGGCCACAATAGCAATCAGCCCCAGCATTTT.

The chain carries TRBV7-2 and TRBJ2-1; a possible D gene is TRBD1 (5 bases). Trimming shortened V by 1 base and J by 5 bases, and 12 bases separated the two germline ends. CDR3 size: 15 residues. Germline CDR1 reads SGHTA; CDR2 reads FQGNSA. Written as DNA, the CDR3 is TGTGCCAGCAGCTTAGTCTGGCAGGGTAACAATGAGCAGTTCTTC. This encodes CASSLVWQGNNEQFF.

The rearrangement joins TRBV14 to TRBJ1-2, with D possibly TRBD1 on 5 matching bases. Germline assignment: CDR1 SGHDN and CDR2 FVKESK. The CDR3 spans 13 residues. Trimming removed 1 base from V and 3 bases from J, with 6 bases in between. The CDR3 reads CASSQVQDYGYTF. As DNA, the CDR3 is TGTGCCAGCAGCCAAGTACAGGACTATGGCTACACCTTC.

In this sample, this clone turned up a few times. The V gene is TRBV2, the J gene TRBJ2-1, with D uncertain. CDR1 is SNHLY, CDR2 FYNNEI, per germline. Deletions cut 4 bases from V and 4 bases from J, with 14 bases between. The CDR3 covers 15 residues. The CDR3 DNA reads as TGTGCCAGCAGTGCAGACTCTAGATGGTACAATGAGCAGTTCTTC. It is translated as CASSADSRWYNEQFF. Full variable domain (rest looked up from reference TRBV2 and TRBJ2-1): EPEVTQTPSHQVTQMGQEVILRCVPISNHLYFYWYRQILGQKVEFLVSFYNNEISEKSEIFDDQFSVERPDGSNFTLKIRSTKLEDSAMYFCASSADSRWYNEQFFGPGTRLTVL.

The rearrangement links TRBV14 to TRBJ2-1; 8 bases are shared with TRBD2. From germline, CDR1 is SGHDN and CDR2 FVKESK. The J segment lost 9 bases and the V segment lost 3 bases, leaving 4 bases of the junction unmatched. CDR3 length: 13 residues. CDR3 region: CASSQFAGGEQFF. In DNA, the CDR3 is TGTGCCAGCAGCCAGTTCGCGGGAGGTGAGCAGTTCTTC.

The V and J genes are TRBV2 and TRBJ1-1; TRBD1 matches 9 bases. CDR1 and CDR2 from the germline V gene are SNHLY and FYNNEI. CDR3 size: 13 residues. Losses at the gene ends were 8 bases for V and 3 bases for J; bases not matched to a gene: 4. The DNA of the CDR3 is TGTGCCAGCCTCCGGACAGGGGACACTGAAGCTTTCTTT. Translated, it gives CASLRTGDTEAFF.

J is TRBJ2-3 and V is TRBV27; 10 bases are shared with TRBD2. V was clipped by 6 bases and J by 4 bases; unmatched bases: 13. The germline gives CDR1 MNHEY, CDR2 SMNVEV (reference sequence). This CDR3 has 17 amino acids. CDR3 coding DNA: TGTGCCAGCAGGAAGACAGTAGCGGGAGGTTTTGCAGATACGCAGTATTTT. It is translated as CASRKTVAGGFADTQYF.

The chain joins TRBV15 to TRBJ2-7; 8 bases match TRBD1. After removal of 0 bases from V and 0 bases from J, the junction contained 7 bases not matched to a gene. Germline V gene sequence: CDR1 LNHNV, CDR2 YYDKDF (reference sequence). CDR3 length equals 17 residues. Here the CDR3 reads CATSRDLPDRASYEQYF. CDR3 DNA sequence: TGTGCCACCAGCAGAGACCTCCCGGACAGGGCCTCCTACGAGCAGTACTTC.

The V gene is TRBV5-6, the J gene TRBJ1-1; D is ambiguous. This CDR3 region has 13 residues. V lost 7 bases and J lost 1, with 11 bases in between. CDR1 is SGHDT, CDR2 YYEEEE, per germline. CDR3 DNA sequence: TGTGCCAGCTCGCAGGTGGGGAACACTGAAGCTTTCTTT. Amino acid sequence: CASSQVGNTEAFF.

This chain connects TRBV10-2 to TRBJ1-5, with D unclear. The CDR3 length is 14 residues. The germline gives CDR1 WSHSY, CDR2 SAAADI. V lost 5 bases, J lost 4 bases, and 12 bases lay in between. CDR3 bases: TGCGCCAGCAGTTGGGATCGACTAAATCAGCCCCAGCATTTT. Protein: CASSWDRLNQPQHF.

The chain links TRBV5-1 to TRBJ2-3, with D hard to call. The germline gives CDR1 SGHRS, CDR2 YFSETQ. CDR3 size: 16 residues. V was shortened by 3 bases and J by 4 bases, with 18 bases between the two germline ends. The CDR3 coding sequence is TGCGCCAGCAGCTCTACTACCCCCCGCCTCCCAGATACGCAGTATTTT. Translated: CASSSTTPRLPDTQYF.

V gene TRBV29-1 combines with J gene TRBJ1-1, with D possibly matching TRBD1 (6 bases). Trimming removed 6 bases from V and 3 bases from J, with 14 bases in between. This CDR3 is built from 13 residues. Germline V CDR1 and CDR2: SQVTM, ANQGSEA. CDR3 residues: CSVRGAWDTEAFF. CDR3 bases: TGCAGCGTCCGGGGGGCCTGGGACACTGAAGCTTTCTTT.

The J gene is TRBJ2-7, the V gene TRBV6-1; TRBD1 is a possible D gene (6 bases). V gave up 4 bases and J gave up 0 bases, with 10 bases separating them. The CDR3 length is 14 residues. Germline CDR1 MNHNS, CDR2 SASEGT. The CDR3 region has the DNA TGTGCCAGCAGTGTGACAGGAGGCTCCTACGAGCAGTACTTC. It yields the protein CASSVTGGSYEQYF.

The CDR3 reads CASSLIAGSAGNEQFF. The CDR3 nucleotides are TGTGCCAGCAGCTTAATAGCAGGGTCAGCGGGGAATGAGCAGTTCTTC. The chain joins TRBV7-6 to TRBJ2-1; 7 bases map to TRBD2. The germline gives CDR1 SGHVS, CDR2 FNYEAQ. Unmatched junction bases numbered 11, after V lost 2 bases and J lost 7 bases. The CDR3 has 16 residues.